Below are 30 T cell receptor beta chains sequenced from a single sample in a study of read filtering for tumor transcriptome and immune sequencing (dated by TCRdb to between 2020 and 2021). Data came from an Illumina HiSeq 4000. TCR libraries were constructed from 300 to 400 ng RNA using the Immunoverse kit, and molecular barcoded adaptors covering alpha/delta and beta/gamma chains were employed. TCRdb ran its own pipeline on the public reads, namely fastp trimming at Q25 and MiXCR clone calling, and kept in-frame beta chains. Rows with a matching CDR3 protein are joined into one entry that keeps the most common DNA and genes. The table for this sample lists 62,000 or so distinct CDR3 sequences; around a fifth of them were counted only once. The ten largest account for about 18% of the sample. Sequencing was done on a sample of a population of CD138-negative cells sorted from bone marrow. The meaning of the sample's cell subset or site label: bone marrow mononuclear cells depleted of CD138+ plasma/myeloma cells by negative magnetic selection. The receptors derive from a donor aged 40 or older with multiple myeloma.

As to this clonotype: Just one base apart from a much larger clone, this may be a read error. Lacking the conserved final phenylalanine or tryptophan, this CDR3 likely reflects a read error. V is TRBV29-1 and J is TRBJ1-1; D gene unclear. The V end lost 5 bases, the J end lost 1 base, and 8 bases lay between the germline ends. The CDR3 contains 12 residues. CDR1 and CDR2 (germline): SQVTM, ANQGSEA. DNA of the CDR3: TGCAGCGTTCTGGACGGGAACACTGAAGCTTTCTCT. Translated, it gives CSVLDGNTEAFS.

This clonotype was counted many times. This chain links TRBV29-1 with TRBJ2-7, with 10 nucleotides matching TRBD2. J lost 4 bases, V lost 4 bases, and 7 bases had no gene match. The CDR3 is 14 amino acids. Germline CDR1 SQVTM, CDR2 ANQGSEA. The CDR3, as DNA: TGCAGCGTTGGGACTAGCGGAGGGAAATACGAGCAGTACTTC. Encoded protein: CSVGTSGGKYEQYF.

In this sample, this clonotype turned up a few times. The V gene is TRBV12-3 or TRBV12-4, the J gene TRBJ1-2; D call uncertain. The ends were cut back, 3 bases at V and 7 bases at J, with 12 bases in the middle. This CDR3 has 13 amino acids. CDR3 sequence (DNA): TGTGCCAGCAGTTTCGGCCCCGACCCTGGCTACACCTTC. It yields the protein CASSFGPDPGYTF.

In its sample, this clonotype was seen many times. The V gene is TRBV18, the J gene TRBJ1-1, with D possibly matching TRBD1 (5 bases). The CDR3 runs 15 residues. CDR1 and CDR2 from the germline V gene are KGHSH and LQKENI. With 6 bases removed from V and 1 base from J, the gap between germline ends came to 15 bases. The CDR3 nucleotides are TGTGCCAGCTCGCTCACCCCAGGGAGGAACACTGAAGCTTTCTTT. Its protein is CASSLTPGRNTEAFF.

This clonotype has at least ten counts. V and J are TRBV6-6 and TRBJ1-5, with D possibly being TRBD1 (6 bases). Germline CDR1 MNHNY, CDR2 SVGAGI (reference sequence). The germline V and J ends were trimmed by 7 bases and 0 bases, with 10 bases remaining between them. The CDR3 has 14 amino acids. The CDR3 bases are TGTGCCAGCAAGTCAGGGGATAGCAATCAGCCCCAGCATTTT. Amino acids: CASKSGDSNQPQHF.

This clonotype was observed many times. V gene TRBV19 combines with J gene TRBJ2-2, with D uncertain. V lost 3 bases to trimming and J lost 0 bases, with 11 bases between them. CDR3 length: 16 amino acids. The V gene's germline CDR1 is LNHDA and CDR2 SQIVND (reference sequence). This CDR3 is CASSIPWIANTGELFF. CDR3 in DNA: TGTGCCAGTAGTATTCCCTGGATCGCGAACACCGGGGAGCTGTTTTTT.

This clonotype was picked up many times. The chain employs TRBV9 and TRBJ2-3, with 7 nucleotides matching TRBD1. Trimming removed 5 bases from V and 9 bases from J; junction bases left unmatched: 18. This CDR3 is built from 16 residues. Germline V CDR1 and CDR2: SGDLS, YYNGEE. In DNA, the CDR3 is TGTGCCAGCAGGGATACAGGGGCTGGGGATATAGGCACGCAGTATTTT. It is translated as CASRDTGAGDIGTQYF.

The genes are TRBV5-1 and TRBJ2-5; TRBD2 aligns across 8 bases. From germline, CDR1 is SGHRS and CDR2 YFSETQ. This CDR3 is built from 14 residues. The V segment lost 2 bases and the J segment 10 bases; nucleotides outside the gene matches: 10. DNA of the CDR3: TGCGCCAGCAGCTTCGAAGCGGATCGGGAGGGCCAGTACTTC. Amino acids: CASSFEADREGQYF. Variable domain in full (rest from reference TRBV5-1 and TRBJ2-5): KAGVTQTPRYLIKTRGQQVTLSCSPISGHRSVSWYQQTPGQGLQFLFEYFSETQRNKGNFPGRFSGRQFSNSRSEMNVSTLELGDSALYLCASSFEADREGQYFGPGTRLLVL.

This clonotype was seen repeatedly, ten times or more. The CDR3 region has the DNA TGCGCCAGCAGCTTGGAGGCAGGGGGCAACTATGGCTACACCTTC. It translates to CASSLEAGGNYGYTF. The rearrangement uses TRBV5-1 and TRBJ1-2; the match to TRBD1 covers 8 bases. The CDR3 spans 15 residues. Unmatched junction bases numbered 3, after V lost 0 bases and J lost 2 bases. Germline CDR1 is SGHRS and CDR2 is YFSETQ.

The table lists this clonotype with many counts. The chain uses TRBV20-1 and TRBJ2-1; 12 nucleotides align to TRBD2. CDR3 length: 14 residues. Trimming at V came to 5 bases and at J to 2 bases, leaving 1 base not matched to a gene. Germline V CDR1 and CDR2: DFQATT, SNEGSKA (reference sequence). The CDR3 here is CSARTSGTYNEQFF. The CDR3 coding sequence is TGCAGTGCTCGGACTAGCGGGACCTACAATGAGCAGTTCTTC.

This clonotype was picked up many times. The chain links TRBV7-9 to TRBJ2-7, with D possibly called TRBD1 or TRBD2 (5 bases each). The CDR3 totals 12 residues. Germline CDR1 SEHNR, CDR2 FQNEAQ (reference sequence). V was pared by 8 bases and J by 10 bases, with 18 bases between. DNA for the CDR3: TGTGCCAGCGCCGGCGGTCGAGGGGACCAGTACTTC. Translated, it gives CASAGGRGDQYF.

This clonotype was detected only a few times. The chain couples TRBV6-1 to TRBJ1-5, with 8 positions matching TRBD1. J gave up 5 bases and V 0 bases, and 9 bases lay outside the gene matches. The CDR3 sequence is 17 residues long. Germline loops: CDR1 MNHNS, CDR2 SASEGT. CDR3 nucleotide sequence: TGTGCCAGCAGTGAAGCCTGGCAGGGGGCACCATATCAGCCCCAGCATTTT. As protein: CASSEAWQGAPYQPQHF.

This clonotype was seen many times. This chain uses TRBV29-1 with TRBJ1-1; possible D gene TRBD1, 6 bases. Germline CDR1 is SQVTM and CDR2 is ANQGSEA. The CDR3 length is 13 residues. V was shortened by 0 bases and J by 8 bases, with 13 bases between the two germline ends. The CDR3 DNA reads as TGCAGCGTTGAAGATCAGGGGAACGGGGAAGCTTTCTTT. This sequence encodes CSVEDQGNGEAFF.

This clonotype was counted ten times or more. V usage is TRBV12-3 or TRBV12-4 and J usage is TRBJ2-6, with 11 bases that match TRBD1. The ends lost 4 bases at V and 0 bases at J; junction bases unmatched: 2. This CDR3 region has 17 residues. CDR3 sequence: CASSWGQGGSGANVLTF. The CDR3, as DNA: TGTGCCAGCAGTTGGGGACAGGGGGGCTCTGGGGCCAACGTCCTGACTTTC.

This clonotype was recorded at least ten times. The chain recombines TRBV29-1 with TRBJ2-4; 11 bases fit TRBD2. V gave up 5 bases and J gave up 8 bases; unmatched junction bases: 14. Germline CDR1 and CDR2: SQVTM and ANQGSEA. CDR3 length: 16 amino acids. CDR3 protein: CSVSEVAGGPRDIQYF. Written as DNA, the CDR3 is TGCAGCGTTTCAGAGGTAGCGGGGGGGCCCAGAGACATTCAGTACTTC.

This clonotype was counted between two and nine times. The chain joins TRBV10-3 to TRBJ1-1, with 9 bases that match TRBD1. This CDR3 comprises 14 residues. Germline CDR1 reads ENHRY; CDR2 reads SYGVKD. V gave up 10 bases and J gave up 0 bases; unmatched junction bases: 6. CDR3 sequence (DNA): TGTGCCACCAGGGACAGGGTCATGAACACTGAAGCTTTCTTT. As protein: CATRDRVMNTEAFF.

A remark on this clonotype: This may stem from a read error, because a much larger clone lies one nucleotide away. Given the absence of the conserved phenylalanine or tryptophan at the CDR3 end, a read error is likely. The chain combines TRBV12-5 with TRBJ2-2; D tentatively fits TRBD1 or TRBD2 (6 bases each). From germline, CDR1 is LGHNT and CDR2 FRNRAP. V shed 1 base and J shed 3 bases, with 9 bases lying between them. The CDR3 length is 15 residues. This chain's CDR3 is CASGLDREDTGELFS. In DNA form, the CDR3 reads TGTGCTAGTGGTTTGGACAGGGAGGACACCGGGGAGCTGTTTTCT.

By its share, this clonotype is medium-sized. The rearrangement joins TRBV7-9 to TRBJ2-1; D is perhaps TRBD1 or TRBD2 (5 bases each). Germline CDR1 is SEHNR and CDR2 is FQNEAQ (reference sequence). CDR3 length equals 14 residues. Trimming cost V 5 bases and J 1 base, with 9 bases left between them. The CDR3 region is CASSSEGSYNEQFF. In DNA form, the CDR3 reads TGTGCCAGCAGCAGCGAGGGGTCCTACAATGAGCAGTTCTTC.

The rearrangement uses TRBV5-1 and TRBJ2-4, with a weak D call TRBD1 (6 bases). Trimming cost V 2 bases and J 1 base, with 13 bases left between them. The CDR3 runs to 16 residues. The V gene's germline CDR1 is SGHRS and CDR2 YFSETQ. In nucleotides, the CDR3 is TGCGCCAGCAGCTTTGACAGGTTCGGGGCCAAAAACATTCAGTACTTC. Its translation is CASSFDRFGAKNIQYF.

This clonotype was detected ten times or more. This chain connects TRBV28 to TRBJ2-1, with 12 bases identical to TRBD2. Per the germline V gene, CDR1 is MDHEN and CDR2 is SYDVKM. This CDR3 is 13 amino acids long. J gave up 9 bases and V 5 bases, and 2 bases lay outside the gene matches. The CDR3 sequence is CASSTSGGREQFF. For the CDR3, the DNA is TGTGCCAGCAGTACTAGCGGGGGGCGTGAGCAGTTCTTC.

This clonotype is a singleton in its sample. A junction end diverges from the germline sequence, so it may reflect a read error. The rearrangement uses TRBV28 and TRBJ2-1, with D unresolved. CDR3 length equals 15 residues. Germline V gene data show CDR1 as MDHEN and CDR2 as SYDVKM. CDR3 in amino acids: CACSPPESGLNEQFF. The DNA for the CDR3 is TGTGCCTGCAGTCCCCCCGAGTCCGGGCTCAATGAGCAGTTCTTC.

A note on this clonotype: One base away lies a much larger clone, so this may be a sequencing read error. V gene TRBV6-1 combines with J gene TRBJ2-3; D is ambiguous. The V and J ends lost 5 bases and 2 bases respectively, with 11 bases between them. The CDR3 spans 14 residues. Germline V CDR1 and CDR2: MNHNS, SASEGT. The CDR3 DNA sequence: TGTGCCAGCAGTTATAAGGTACACACAGATACGCAGTATTTT. Protein sequence: CASSYKVHTDTQYF.

In this sample, this clonotype turned up many times. The gene calls are TRBV3-1 and TRBJ2-7; 9 bases are a match to TRBD1. Per the germline V gene, CDR1 is LGHDT and CDR2 is YNNKEL (reference sequence). This CDR3 comprises 14 residues. V lost 0 bases, J lost 6 bases, and 3 bases stayed unmatched. The CDR3 sequence is CASSQENRGREQYF. In DNA, the CDR3 is TGTGCCAGCAGCCAAGAGAACAGGGGGCGCGAGCAGTACTTC.

This clonotype was found many times. The chain uses TRBV5-1 and TRBJ2-3; no firm D call. V was clipped by 0 bases and J by 2 bases, with 13 bases between them. Germline CDR1 reads SGHRS; CDR2 reads YFSETQ. The CDR3 contains 16 residues. The CDR3 sequence: CASSLGGDTPTDTQYF. The CDR3 nucleotides read TGCGCCAGCAGCTTGGGAGGAGATACACCCACAGATACGCAGTATTTT.

This clonotype was seen at least ten times. V is TRBV7-8 and J is TRBJ2-1, with D uncertain. V was shortened by 5 bases and J by 4 bases, with 18 bases between the two germline ends. This CDR3 is 16 amino acids long. CDR1 is SGHVS and CDR2 is FQNEAQ in the germline V gene. The CDR3 DNA reads as TGTGCCAGCAGCCAAAGCCTCGGGCAGGAATACAATGAGCAGTTCTTC. It specifies CASSQSLGQEYNEQFF.

Note on this clonotype: One end of the junction fails to match germline, which may point to a read error. The gene calls are TRBV29-1 and TRBJ2-3, with D possibly being TRBD2 (6 bases). The CDR3 runs 15 residues. In germline, CDR1 is SQVTM, CDR2 ANQGSEA. CDR3 amino acids: CSVEDAGFRTDMQYF. In DNA, the CDR3 is TGCAGCGTTGAGGATGCGGGATTTCGCACAGATATGCAGTATTTT.

Remarks on this clonotype: A read error is possible here, since a much larger clone lies one base away. The V and J genes are TRBV11-2 and TRBJ2-2; no definite D call. Trimming removed 1 base at V and 4 bases at J, with 7 bases between. Germline-derived CDR1 and CDR2 are SGHAT and FQNNGV. This CDR3 spans 14 amino acids. The CDR3 reads CASSLGHSTGELFF. As DNA, the CDR3 is TGTGCCAGCAGCTTAGGACACAGCACCGGGGAGCTGTTTTTT.

By sample fraction, this clonotype is medium-sized. The rearrangement links TRBV11-2 to TRBJ2-1; weak D call: TRBD1 (6 bases). Germline-derived CDR1 and CDR2 are SGHAT and FQNNGV. V lost 1 base to trimming and J lost 9 bases, with 13 bases between them. The CDR3 sequence is 14 residues long. The CDR3 DNA sequence: TGTGCCAGCAGCTTAGGTACAGGGACGACTGAGCAGTTCTTC. Translating gives CASSLGTGTTEQFF.

This clonotype has at least ten counts. V gene TRBV5-5 combines with J gene TRBJ1-3; unclear D gene. This CDR3 spans 14 amino acids. V lost 5 bases to trimming and J lost 0 bases, with 9 bases between them. CDR1 is SGHKS and CDR2 is YYEKEE in the germline V gene (reference sequence). CDR3 region: CASSRGSSGNTIYF. The CDR3 DNA is TGTGCCAGCAGTCGGGGAAGCTCTGGAAACACCATATATTTT.

This clonotype has a handful of counts. This chain connects TRBV5-1 to TRBJ1-3; D unclear. The CDR3 is 13 residues long. CDR1 is SGHRS and CDR2 is YFSETQ in the germline V gene. The V end was cut by 1 base, the J end by 4 bases, with 6 bases between. CDR3 region: CASSLPDGNTIYF. The CDR3 bases are TGCGCCAGCAGCTTGCCCGACGGAAACACCATATATTTT.